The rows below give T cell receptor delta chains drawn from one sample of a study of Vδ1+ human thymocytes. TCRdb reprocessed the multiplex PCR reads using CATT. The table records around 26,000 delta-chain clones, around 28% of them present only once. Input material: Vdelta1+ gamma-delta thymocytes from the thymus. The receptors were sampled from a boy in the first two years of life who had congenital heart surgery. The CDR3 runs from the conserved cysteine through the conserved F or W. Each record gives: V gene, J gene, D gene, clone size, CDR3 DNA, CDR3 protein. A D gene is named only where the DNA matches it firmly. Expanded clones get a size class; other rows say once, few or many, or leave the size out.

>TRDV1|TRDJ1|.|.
TGTGCTCTTGGGGAACGTTTATCTCCCCACACCGATAAACTCATCTTT
CALGERLSPHTDKLIF
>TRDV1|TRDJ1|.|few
TGTGCTCTTGGGGAACGGGGACGGGCCGCTTCCTCACTTGGTGCACATACGGGCACCGATAAACTCATCTTT
CALGERGRAASSLGAHTGTDKLIF
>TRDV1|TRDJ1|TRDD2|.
TGTGCTCTTGGGGAACTTCGGCCTTCCTACCCGTACTGGGACGATAAACTCATCTTT
CALGELRPSYPYWDDKLIF
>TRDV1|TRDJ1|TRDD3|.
TGTGCTCTTGGGGAAAACGGGTACTGGGGGAGCAAGTACACCGATAAACTCATCTTT
CALGENGYWGSKYTDKLIF
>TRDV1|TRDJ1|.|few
TGTGCTCTTGGGGAACCATGGCCTTCCTTCGTACTGGGGGTGCCAAACACCGATAAACTCATCTTT
CALGEPWPSFVLGVPNTDKLIF
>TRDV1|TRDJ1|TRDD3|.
TGTGCTCTTGGGGAACTAGCCCCTGGTGGGGGATACTACACCGATAAACTCATCTTT
CALGELAPGGGYYTDKLIF
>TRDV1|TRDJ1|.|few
TGTGCTCTTGGGGAAGTCGCGGGATTAGCAGGGGCCCCCACCGATAAACTCATCTTT
CALGEVAGLAGAPTDKLIF
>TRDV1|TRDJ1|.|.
TGTGCTCTTGGGGAACTTTGGGGTTACACCGATAAACTCATCTTT
CALGELWGYTDKLIF
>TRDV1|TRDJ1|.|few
TGTGCTCTTGGGGAACTAGCCGTTGCGGCCTTCCCGTCGACCGGGGAGGGGTACACCGATAAACTCATCTTT
CALGELAVAAFPSTGEGYTDKLIF
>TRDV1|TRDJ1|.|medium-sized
TGTGCTCTTGGGGAAGCGTGCTGGGGACCCTCTTACACCGATAAACTCATCTTT
CALGEACWGPSYTDKLIF